This T cell receptor (beta chain) was captured in a study of blood T cell repertoires in COVID-19. At the level of the study: Sites in the United States, Italy and Spain provided acute and convalescent COVID-19 samples.

V was trimmed by 6 bases and J by 0 bases, leaving 9 bases between them. CDR1 SGHTS and CDR2 YDEGEE come from the germline V gene. This CDR3 spans 13 amino acids. Clones were sequenced by immunoSEQ multiplex PCR, and TCRdb holds only the in-frame ones, with some missing. The data show 150,000 or so clones, with over 80% seen just once and roughly 5% held by the top ten. This clone has only one observation. The TCR comes from a man between 65 and 85 years old who had been exposed to COVID-19. The sequencing input was PBMCs or T cells enriched from blood (not recorded which). This chain joins TRBV5-8 and TRBJ1-1, with TRBD1 as a possible D gene (5 bases). The CDR3 loop reads CASKGVLNTEAFF. CDR3 sequence (DNA): TGTGCCAGCAAAGGGGTCCTGAACACTGAAGCTTTCTTT.